This T cell receptor (beta chain) was documented in a study of cytomegalovirus exposure and HLA in healthy donors (dated by TCRdb to the late 2010s). Some background on the complete study: According to a later analysis, the 120 or so validation repertoires were produced on the same platform as the 680 or so repertoires of the first cohort. The aim of the study was to test whether cataloging public T cell receptors could identify signatures of past pathogen exposure. Besides the first cohort of 550 to 750 subjects, a separate validation cohort made up of roughly 120 different subjects was used. To predict cytomegalovirus infection status, the study combined high-throughput TCR immunosequencing, statistical association of individual TCRs with disease status, and machine learning.

What the work shows at the level of the full study, not this receptor alone: While some public TCRs were present in many individuals, most TCR sequences turned up only very rarely across donors. Cytomegalovirus status was reported to be diagnosed by the classifier with high specificity and sensitivity in both the original and validation cohorts. The validation cohort had no HLA typing available for a later analysis, so co-occurrence within that cohort was assessed over all 120 or so repertoires. A later analysis found that TCRs clustered in the first cohort also tended to co-occur in the roughly 120 validation repertoires, with more than 90% of cluster scores above 0. A few of the identified cytomegalovirus-associated TCR beta chains were confirmed in vitro to be specific for cytomegalovirus antigens. It was suggested by the authors that the approach could potentially be generalized to other disease states and immunological phenotypes. The study gave a list of some 150 TCR beta chains associated with cytomegalovirus.

The CDR3 numbers 15 residues from cysteine through phenylalanine. Only the CDR3 DNA stays, 45 bases, in frame from base 1. The germline V gene encodes CDR1 SGHRS and CDR2 YFSETQ. V is pruned by 2 bases and J by 4 bases, leaving 9 bases of the junction without a gene match. A note on this clone: What antigen it recognizes has not been identified. Qualities for individual bases were not recorded, and no much larger clone is one base off.

Libraries came from the immunoSEQ multiplex PCR assay. The original methods were these. A statistical classification framework was built to diagnose cytomegalovirus status from the catalog of TCR beta chain sequences. TCRdb retrieved this table from immuneACCESS and kept in-frame rearrangements only. Not all clones are present; in checked studies, unresolved V genes account for under half, and no reason is known for the remainder. V and J calls and clone size are those listed in that table; D and trimming were worked out from the DNA. Counted in this sample were some 250,000 clones; approximately 86% of them appeared once. The ten largest clones add up to roughly 1.2% of the sample. The donors were included in the validation cohort of over a hundred subjects, a group kept apart from the approximately 650-subject first cohort.

Sequencing was done on a sample of PBMCs. The receptor comes from a woman aged 25 to 45 in good health and CMV-seropositive. The chain links TRBV5-1 with TRBJ2-7; the junction holds 7 bases that match TRBD2. The nucleotide sequence is TGCGCCAGCAGCTTAGGTGGGAGGGACTCATACGAGCAGTACTTC. It is translated as CASSLGGRDSYEQYF.